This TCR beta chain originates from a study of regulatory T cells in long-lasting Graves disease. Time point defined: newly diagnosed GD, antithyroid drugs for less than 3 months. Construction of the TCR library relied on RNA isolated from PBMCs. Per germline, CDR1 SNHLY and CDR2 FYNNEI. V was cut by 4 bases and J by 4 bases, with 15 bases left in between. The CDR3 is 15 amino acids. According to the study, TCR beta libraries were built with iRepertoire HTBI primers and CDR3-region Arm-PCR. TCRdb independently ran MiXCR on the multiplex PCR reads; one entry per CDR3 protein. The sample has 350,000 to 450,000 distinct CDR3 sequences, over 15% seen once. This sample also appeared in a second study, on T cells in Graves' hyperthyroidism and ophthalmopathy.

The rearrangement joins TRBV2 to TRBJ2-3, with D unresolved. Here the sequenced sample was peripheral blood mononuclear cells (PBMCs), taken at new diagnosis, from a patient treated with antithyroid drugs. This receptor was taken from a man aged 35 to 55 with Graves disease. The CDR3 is CASSGDWARADTQYF. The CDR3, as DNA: TGTGCCAGCAGTGGTGACTGGGCCCGGGCAGATACGCAGTATTTT. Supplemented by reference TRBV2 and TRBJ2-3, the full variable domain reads EPEVTQTPSHQVTQMGQEVILRCVPISNHLYFYWYRQILGQKVEFLVSFYNNEISEKSEIFDDQFSVERPDGSNFTLKIRSTKLEDSAMYFCASSGDWARADTQYFGPGTRLTVL.